This TCR beta chain was documented in a study of identical twins. Study-level findings and limits: Invariant T cells like MAIT and iNKT could partly confound the zero-insertion analyses. Among monozygotic twins, out-of-frame TCR alpha sharing exceeded what models predicted. The abundant beta clonotypes from cord blood had fewer insertions, and memory repertoires had none of this.

Using its own MiXCR run on the 5' RACE reads, TCRdb lists one record per CDR3 protein. The table shows some 1,700,000 distinct CDR3 sequences, with roughly a third occurring only once. The CDR3 is made up of 15 amino acids. CDR1 and CDR2 from the germline V gene are MNHEY and SVGAGI. Germline trimming cut 2 bases from V and 6 bases from J; bases unmatched to any gene: 4. Note on this clonotype: What it binds is not known.

J is TRBJ1-5 and V is TRBV6-5; 10 bases fit TRBD1. Sequencing was carried out using cord blood. The sequence was obtained from a newborn girl in good health. CDR3 loop: CASSYDRGPGQPQHF. The CDR3 DNA is TGTGCCAGCAGTTACGACAGGGGGCCTGGTCAGCCCCAGCATTTT.